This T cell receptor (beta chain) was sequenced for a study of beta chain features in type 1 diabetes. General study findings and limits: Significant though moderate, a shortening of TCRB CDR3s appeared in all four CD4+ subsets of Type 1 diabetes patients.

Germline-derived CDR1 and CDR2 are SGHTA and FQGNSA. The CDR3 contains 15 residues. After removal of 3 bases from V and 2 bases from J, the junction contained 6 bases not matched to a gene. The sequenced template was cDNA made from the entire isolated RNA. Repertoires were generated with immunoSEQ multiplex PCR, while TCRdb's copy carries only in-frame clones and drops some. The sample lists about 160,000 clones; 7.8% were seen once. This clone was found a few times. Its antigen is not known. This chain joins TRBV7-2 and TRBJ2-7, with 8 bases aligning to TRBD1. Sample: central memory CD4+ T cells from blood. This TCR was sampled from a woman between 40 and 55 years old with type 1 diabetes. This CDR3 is CASSLATGATYEQYF. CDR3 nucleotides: TGTGCCAGCAGCTTGGCGACAGGGGCCACCTACGAGCAGTACTTC. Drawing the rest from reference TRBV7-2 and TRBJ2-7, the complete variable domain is GAGVSQSPSNKVTEKGKDVELRCDPISGHTALYWYRQSLGQGLEFLIYFQGNSAPDKSGLPSDRFSAERTGGSVSTLTIQRTQQEDSAVYLCASSLATGATYEQYFGPGTRLTVT.